Sequencing of this T cell receptor beta chain was carried out in a study of blood T cell repertoires in COVID-19. Study-wide background: Both acute and convalescent COVID-19 samples were obtained from the United States, Italy and Spain. PBMCs, B-cell-depleted T cells, or T cells provided the cDNA or gDNA that made up the material.

In the authors' methods: From reference gene primer amplification, estimates of nucleated cell counts were derived. Data came from immunoSEQ multiplex PCR; TCRdb stores just in-frame clones and leaves some out. D and trimming come from the DNA, and the V and J calls and clone size come from that table. The sample has more than 100,000 clones; 81% are singletons. V dropped 3 bases and J dropped 0 bases, with 9 bases sitting between them. The germline gives CDR1 SQVTM, CDR2 ANQGSEA. The CDR3 runs 14 residues. V is TRBV29-1 and J is TRBJ2-1; the D gene is possibly TRBD1 (5 bases). This clonotype was sampled from a woman aged 60-75 years with active or convalescent COVID-19. The material sequenced was peripheral blood. CDR3 in amino acids: CSVDTDSSYNEQFF. The CDR3 region has the DNA TGCAGCGTTGATACAGACAGCTCCTACAATGAGCAGTTCTTC.